The clone carrying this TCR beta chain was recorded once. The germline V gene has CDR1 MNHEY and CDR2 SVGAGI. V lost 10 bases and J lost 8, with 11 bases in between. The CDR3 loop spans 11 amino acids. Using immunoSEQ multiplex PCR, the repertoire was profiled, and TCRdb retains in-frame clones only, with some absent. The table includes hundreds of thousands of clones, around 87% detected once. This sample is drawn from a study of shared T cell receptors in the human thymus. These same records also appear under a second study, on human thymus T cells. That report adds: Corrective heart surgery yielded the resections from which the thymus tissue came.

This receptor was identified in a boy younger than two with a congenital heart defect. The chain links TRBV6-5 to TRBJ1-4; unclear D gene. The sequenced material came from thymocytes. CDR3 coding DNA: TGTGCCACTAACCCCTGGGAAAAACTGTTTTTT. It encodes CATNPWEKLFF.